Listed below are T cell receptor beta chains from one sample, sequenced in a study of cytomegalovirus exposure and HLA in healthy donors. Here immunoSEQ multiplex PCR was the method, and the copy in TCRdb shows in-frame clones only, minus some. The top ten hold approximately 2.4% of the sample, which has approximately 160,000 clones, 70% to 90% seen once. Material for sequencing was PBMCs. The receptors originated from a young woman in good health and CMV-seronegative. Each CDR3 is given with its conserved first and last residue. Fields, in order: V gene, J gene, clone size, CDR3 protein. Some rows have no size entry. The others give once, few or many, or a class for an expanded clone.

>TRBV29-1|TRBJ1-2|NA
CSVVRGGGYTF
>TRBV12-5|TRBJ2-7|NA
CASGLGLAGYEQYF
>TRBV6-1|TRBJ1-1|NA
CASTGQVNTEAFF
>TRBV9|TRBJ2-3|NA
CASSSGRDTQYF
>TRBV6-1|TRBJ1-4|NA
CASSGRTGGYLEKLFF
>TRBV27|TRBJ2-7|NA
CASRPAVTDYEQYF
>TRBV18|TRBJ2-7|NA
CASSPIGRGSYEQYF
>TRBV15|TRBJ1-2|NA
CATSRGEGDYGYTF
>TRBV5-1|TRBJ2-3|NA
CASSLLLQTSGADTQYF
>TRBV7-9|TRBJ2-7|NA
CASSPPGSGVYEQYF
>TRBV15|TRBJ1-2|once
CATSRDRTGIAGYTF
>TRBV29-1|TRBJ1-1|once
CSVEEGATFF
>TRBV4-3|TRBJ2-1|NA
CASSQDAGVENEQFF
>TRBV5-4|TRBJ1-2|NA
CASSLEDSHYGYTF
>TRBV30|TRBJ1-5|few
CAWSVRRAMSPQHF
>TRBV7-9|TRBJ1-1|NA
CASSFGANTEAFF
>TRBV25-1|TRBJ1-2|NA
CASSDNREGYTF
>TRBV5-1|TRBJ1-4|NA
CASRLDGTNEKLFF
>TRBV7-3|TRBJ2-5|NA
CASSISGADGETQYF
>TRBV5-1|TRBJ2-7|NA
CASSLADTAYEQYF
>TRBV7-9|TRBJ1-1|NA
CASSLDRSSIQSTEAFF
>TRBV7-2|TRBJ2-3|NA
CASSPPGLVVTDTQYF
>TRBV19|TRBJ1-5|few
CASSIGTGVQPQHF
>TRBV7-2|TRBJ2-7|NA
CASSLVGGEVYEQYF
>TRBV11-2|TRBJ1-2|NA
CASSLGQGFYGYTF
>TRBV6-1|TRBJ2-7|NA
CASSEPTGGGEQYF
>TRBV19|TRBJ2-5|NA
CASSIKSGQQETQYF
>TRBV5-6|TRBJ2-7|NA
CASSLEGVRRSYEQYF
>TRBV6-1|TRBJ1-2|few
CASSSWQSDHGYTF
>TRBV21-1|TRBJ2-4|NA
CASSKVGPRPTQYF
>TRBV30|TRBJ2-5|NA
CALGPRLAGGPRETQYF
>TRBV5-6|TRBJ1-2|NA
CASSLASALHDFYGYTF
>TRBV4-3|TRBJ1-1|NA
CASSQDAGREAFF
>TRBV7-9|TRBJ1-1|once
CASSLIAGGDTEAFF
>TRBV7-9|TRBJ2-6|NA
CASSLPLGANVLTF
>TRBV5-6|TRBJ1-2|NA
CASSLVQGSYGYTF
>TRBV27|TRBJ2-7|NA
CASSLRGGLASGSYEQYF
>TRBV27|TRBJ1-5|NA
CASSLRGHQPQHF
>TRBV11-2|TRBJ2-7|NA
CASSSGGWGYSSYEQYF
>TRBV2|TRBJ1-6|NA
CASREQGPSNSPLHF
>TRBV5-8|TRBJ1-2|NA
CASSLLGTGENYGYTF
>TRBV12-5|TRBJ2-3|NA
CASLILRDTQYF
>TRBV19|TRBJ1-2|few
CASSIAGAGYGYTF
>TRBV5-1|TRBJ1-5|once
CASSLGGPHQPQHF
>TRBV19|TRBJ1-2|NA
CASSAGYYGYTF
>TRBV7-3|TRBJ1-5|medium-sized
CASSLGGDNQPQHF
>TRBV7-9|TRBJ1-6|NA
CASSQGRVDNSPLHF
>TRBV7-9|TRBJ1-2|NA
CASSLGQGYGYTF
>TRBV27|TRBJ2-1|NA
CASSYRSSYNEQFF
>TRBV27|TRBJ2-1|NA
CASSSGSPYNEQFF
>TRBV10-1|TRBJ2-7|NA
CASSESGVSYEQYF
>TRBV27|TRBJ2-7|NA
CPNRGAYEQYF
>TRBV6-1|TRBJ1-2|NA
CASSESGAYYGYTF
>TRBV13|TRBJ2-1|few
CASSSAGDEQFF
>TRBV7-9|TRBJ1-4|NA
CASRQDSGEKLFF
>TRBV18|TRBJ1-2|once
CASSGQGYGYTF
>TRBV6-1|TRBJ1-1|NA
CASRDDSPTEAFF
>TRBV28|TRBJ2-1|NA
CASSLPWTGSAEQFF
>TRBV19|TRBJ2-3|NA
CASSIDGADTQYF